This section outlines one TCR beta chain sequence together with its context. No antigen is known for it. This sample stems from a study of OX40 agonist ivuxolimab in advanced cancers. About the study: The diagnoses of dose-escalation patients were hepatocellular carcinoma, melanoma, renal cell or head and neck cancer. 40% to 50% of patients had received prior checkpoint inhibitor therapy.

Profiling relied on immunoSEQ multiplex PCR, and the TCRdb table lists in-frame clones only, not all of them. The repertoire includes about 72,000 clones, roughly 89% of them detected once, and over 10% sits in the top ten. Patients with a history of autoimmune disease or on systemic immunosuppression were excluded. There are 14 residues in the CDR3. Germline lookup yields CDR1 SGHVS and CDR2 FQNEAQ. The V end lost 4 bases, the J end lost 0 bases, and 7 bases lay between the germline ends. Study observations and caveats: Among the lowest peripheral clonal expansion occurred in 0.1-3.0 mg/kg partial responders.

The sequence was collected from an adult with an advanced solid tumor such as melanoma, head and neck, liver or kidney cancer. The rearrangement links TRBV7-8 to TRBJ1-3, with D possibly matching TRBD1 (5 bases). The sample was CD4+ or CD8+ T cells sorted from blood, taken in a trial of the OX40 agonist ivuxolimab. The CDR3: CASSSRVSGNTIYF. In nucleotides, the CDR3 is TGTGCCAGCAGCTCCAGGGTCTCTGGAAACACCATATATTTT.